What follows is one T cell receptor (beta chain) and its context. MiXCR was run by TCRdb on the 5' RACE reads, yielding one entry per CDR3 protein. Counted here are roughly 330,000 distinct CDR3 sequences, roughly 6.8% occurring once; the ten biggest clones make up 15% to 20%. The CDR3 spans 14 residues. Germline CDR1 DFQATT, CDR2 SNEGSKA (reference sequence). Trimming took 6 bases from V and 5 from J; bases not matched to a gene: 8. The data derive from a study of T cells after yellow fever vaccination. The chain employs TRBV20-1 and TRBJ1-5; 9 nucleotides align to TRBD1. Sequencing was performed on PBMCs, taken approximately 47 days after the first yellow fever vaccination. This clonotype originated in a man younger than 35 who received the YFV17D yellow fever vaccine. CDR3 sequence reads: CSASQGARDQPQHF. The CDR3 DNA reads as TGCAGTGCCTCACAGGGGGCACGGGATCAGCCCCAGCATTTT.